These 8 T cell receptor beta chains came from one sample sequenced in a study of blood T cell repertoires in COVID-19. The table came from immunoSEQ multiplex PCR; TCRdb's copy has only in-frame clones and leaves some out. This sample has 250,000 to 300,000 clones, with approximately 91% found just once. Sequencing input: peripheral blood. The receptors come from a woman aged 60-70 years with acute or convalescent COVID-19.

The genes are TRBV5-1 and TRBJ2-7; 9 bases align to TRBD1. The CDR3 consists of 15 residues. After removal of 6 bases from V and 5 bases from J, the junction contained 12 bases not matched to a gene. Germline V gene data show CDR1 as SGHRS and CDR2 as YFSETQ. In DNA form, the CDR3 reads TGCGCCAGCAACCCATCCCGGGACAGGGCCAACGAGCAGTACTTC. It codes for CASNPSRDRANEQYF.

The CDR3 bases are TGTGCCAGCAGTCCAGCCGGGACAGGACGTCAGCCCCAGCATTTT. It yields the protein CASSPAGTGRQPQHF. The rearrangement links TRBV28 to TRBJ1-5; 8 nucleotides align to TRBD1. Germline V gene lookup returns CDR1 MDHEN and CDR2 SYDVKM. The CDR3 contains 15 residues. The ends lost 5 bases at V and 6 bases at J; junction bases unmatched: 9.

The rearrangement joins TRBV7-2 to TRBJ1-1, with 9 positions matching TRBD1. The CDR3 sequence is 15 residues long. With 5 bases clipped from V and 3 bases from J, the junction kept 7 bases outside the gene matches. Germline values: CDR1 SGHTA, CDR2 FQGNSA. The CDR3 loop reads CASSPDRGGDTEAFF. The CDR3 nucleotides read TGTGCCAGCAGCCCTGACAGGGGGGGGGACACTGAAGCTTTCTTT.

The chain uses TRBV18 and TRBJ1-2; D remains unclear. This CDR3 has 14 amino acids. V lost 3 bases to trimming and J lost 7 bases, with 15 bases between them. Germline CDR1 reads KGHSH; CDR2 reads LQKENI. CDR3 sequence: CASSPERGPGGYTF. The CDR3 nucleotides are TGTGCCAGCTCACCCGAGCGGGGTCCGGGTGGCTACACCTTC.

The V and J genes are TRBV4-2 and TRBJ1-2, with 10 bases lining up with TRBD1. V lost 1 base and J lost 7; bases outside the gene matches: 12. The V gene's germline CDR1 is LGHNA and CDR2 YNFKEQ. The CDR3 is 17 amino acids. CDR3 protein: CASSQGQGANLRGGYTF. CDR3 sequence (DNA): TGTGCCAGCAGCCAAGGACAGGGGGCAAACCTCAGGGGTGGCTACACCTTC.

Here the CDR3 DNA reads TGTGCCAGCAGCTACGCCAGAGGACAGACCGGCACCGGGGAGCTGTTTTTT. Its protein is CASSYARGQTGTGELFF. The rearrangement links TRBV5-4 to TRBJ2-2; D is possibly TRBD1 (6 bases). This CDR3 has 17 amino acids. Germline CDR1 SGHNT, CDR2 YYREEE (reference sequence). V lost 3 bases to trimming and J lost 4 bases, with 19 bases between them.

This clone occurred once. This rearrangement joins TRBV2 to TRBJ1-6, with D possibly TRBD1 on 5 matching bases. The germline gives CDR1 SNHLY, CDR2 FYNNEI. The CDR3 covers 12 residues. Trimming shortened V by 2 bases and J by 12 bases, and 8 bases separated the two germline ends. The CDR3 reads CASSETGGPLHF. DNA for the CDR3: TGTGCCAGCAGTGAAACGGGGGGACCCCTCCACTTT.

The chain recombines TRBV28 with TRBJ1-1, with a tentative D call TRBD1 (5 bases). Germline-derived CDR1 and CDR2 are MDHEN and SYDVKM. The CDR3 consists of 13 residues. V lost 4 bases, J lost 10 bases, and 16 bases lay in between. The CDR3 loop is CASSWTGGGRAFF. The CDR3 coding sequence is TGTGCCAGCAGTTGGACTGGGGGAGGTAGAGCTTTCTTT. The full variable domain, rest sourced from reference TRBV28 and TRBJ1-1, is DVKVTQSSRYLVKRTGEKVFLECVQDMDHENMFWYRQDPGLGLRLIYFSYDVKMKEKGDIPEGYSVSREKKERFSLILESASTNQTSMYLCASSWTGGGRAFFGQGTRLTVV.